Listed below are T cell receptor beta chains from one sample, sequenced in a study of cytomegalovirus exposure and HLA in healthy donors. Sequenced by immunoSEQ multiplex PCR; TCRdb stores in-frame clones only, minus some. This sample carries about 160,000 clones, roughly four fifths of them seen once, and the ten largest clones take around 4.1%. Sequencing used PBMCs. Every receptor here comes from a man aged 50 to 60 in good health and CMV-seropositive. Both conserved end residues are part of each CDR3. The order of the fields is V gene, J gene, D gene, clone size, CDR3 DNA, CDR3 protein. A D gene is named only where the DNA matches it firmly. Clone size is stated in some rows and not others, as once, few, many or a class when expanded.

TRBV28	TRBJ1-5	TRBD1	NA	TGTGCCAGCAGTTTACCCCGGACAGGGGTATCGGGGTATAGCAATCAGCCCCAGCATTTT	CASSLPRTGVSGYSNQPQHF
TRBV9	TRBJ1-1	NA	NA	TGTGCCAGCAGCGTAGCGGGAACCTCTGATACTGAAGCTTTCTTT	CASSVAGTSDTEAFF
TRBV13	TRBJ2-3	TRBD2	NA	TGTGCCAGCAGCCCTCAACTAGCGGGAGGACTCACAGATACGCAGTATTTT	CASSPQLAGGLTDTQYF
TRBV4-3	TRBJ2-7	TRBD1	NA	TGCGCCAGCAGCCAAGTACCGGGACAGCACTACGAGCAGTACTTC	CASSQVPGQHYEQYF
TRBV30	TRBJ2-7	TRBD1	once	TGTGCCTGTCCGGGACAGGGGATCGACGAGCAGTACTTC	CACPGQGIDEQYF
TRBV5-6	TRBJ1-2	NA	once	TGTGCCAGCAGCGGAAAGGGGGAAAACACCTTC	CASSGKGENTF
TRBV10-2	TRBJ1-1	NA	once	TGCGCCAGCAGTGAGGGTGGCGGATCGAACACTGAAGCTTTCTTT	CASSEGGGSNTEAFF
TRBV4-2	TRBJ1-1	TRBD1	NA	TGTGCCAGCAGCCAACAACAGGGGGGGAACACTGAAGCTTTCTTT	CASSQQQGGNTEAFF
TRBV7-9	TRBJ2-7	TRBD2	NA	TGTGCCAGCAGCTTAGCAAGCGGGGGAATTTACGAGCAGTACTTC	CASSLASGGIYEQYF
TRBV9	TRBJ2-4	NA	NA	TGTGCCAGCAGCAAACAACAGGAAAACATTCAGTACTTC	CASSKQQENIQYF
TRBV28	TRBJ1-1	TRBD1	NA	TGTGCCAGCAGCCATCCCTCCAGGGGGACTGAAGCTTTCTTT	CASSHPSRGTEAFF
TRBV11-2	TRBJ2-7	TRBD2	NA	TGTGCCAGCAGCTTTCTCGCGGGAGGGCGGCGGGAGCAGTACTTC	CASSFLAGGRREQYF
TRBV5-1	TRBJ2-1	TRBD2	once	TGCGCCAGCGGCGGGGGGGCCGGGAATGAGCAGTTCTTC	CASGGGAGNEQFF
TRBV30	TRBJ1-5	TRBD1	NA	TGTGCCTGGAGTCCTCAGGACAGGGGGGATCAGCCCCAGCATTTT	CAWSPQDRGDQPQHF
TRBV5-1	TRBJ2-2	NA	NA	TGCGCCAGCAGCCCCTACAGCCAAACCCCTACGAACACCGGGGAGCTGTTTTTT	CASSPYSQTPTNTGELFF
TRBV25-1	TRBJ1-2	TRBD1	NA	TGTGCCAGCAGTGAATACCCCTTAGGACAGGGAAGCAAATATGGCTACACCTTC	CASSEYPLGQGSKYGYTF
TRBV18	TRBJ2-3	TRBD1	NA	TGTGCCAGCTCACCCTGGACAGGGTCCTCCAATACGCAGTATTTT	CASSPWTGSSNTQYF
TRBV2	TRBJ2-1	TRBD2	few	TGTGCCAGCAGAAGGACTAGCAGCACCTACAATGAGCAGTTCTTC	CASRRTSSTYNEQFF
TRBV9	TRBJ2-1	NA	NA	TGTGCCAGCAGCGTAGGAGGAGGGGCAGACAATGAGCAGTTCTTC	CASSVGGGADNEQFF
TRBV25-1	TRBJ1-2	TRBD1	few	TGTGCCAGCAGTGCCCCCGGGACAGGGGGCTTAGGAGGCTACACCTTC	CASSAPGTGGLGGYTF
TRBV5-6	TRBJ2-7	TRBD2	NA	TGTGCCAGCAGCCCTCGACTAGCGGGTTTGTCCTACGAGCAGTACTTC	CASSPRLAGLSYEQYF
TRBV19	TRBJ2-7	NA	once	TGTGCCAGTAGTTCAGAGAACTACGAGCAGTACTTC	CASSSENYEQYF
TRBV18	TRBJ2-4	NA	NA	TGTGCCAGCTCGACCTCCTCGGGTGACATTCAGTACTTC	CASSTSSGDIQYF
TRBV6-4	TRBJ2-3	TRBD2	NA	TGTGCCAGCAGTGACTCTGCGGGAGGGCCCGCAGATACGCAGTATTTT	CASSDSAGGPADTQYF
TRBV7-8	TRBJ1-1	NA	few	TGTGCCAGCAGCCTGACAGCTGTTAACACTGAAGCTTTCTTT	CASSLTAVNTEAFF
TRBV28	TRBJ1-5	NA	once	TGTGCCAGCAGTTTATTTTTTACCCATGGGGCCAATCGGCCCCAGCATTTT	CASSLFFTHGANRPQHF
TRBV5-1	TRBJ2-2	TRBD2	few	TGCGCCAGCAGCTTAACTCCTAGCGGGAGGGCCCCCGGGGAGCTGTTTTTT	CASSLTPSGRAPGELFF
TRBV7-3	TRBJ1-3	NA	NA	TGTGCCAGCAGCAACGACAGTACTGGAAACACCATATATTTT	CASSNDSTGNTIYF
TRBV19	TRBJ2-4	TRBD2	few	TGTGCCAGTAGTATCCGCCCGGGACTAGCGGGGGGGCCATGGGGCATTCAGTACTTC	CASSIRPGLAGGPWGIQYF
TRBV19	TRBJ1-5	TRBD1	NA	TGTGCCAGTAGTATAAACAGGGGGAGTCAGCCCCAGCATTTT	CASSINRGSQPQHF
TRBV19	TRBJ1-2	NA	NA	TGTGCCAGTACCCCGATAGGAGCTAACTATGGCTACACCTTC	CASTPIGANYGYTF
TRBV2	TRBJ2-6	NA	NA	TGTGCCAGCACGGCAGGGCCTCCCTCTGGGGCCAACGTCCTGACTTTC	CASTAGPPSGANVLTF
TRBV7-2	TRBJ2-5	TRBD1	NA	TGTGCCAGCAGCTTAGTAAAAAGACAGGGTGGCGAGACCCAGTACTTC	CASSLVKRQGGETQYF
TRBV7-2	TRBJ1-4	TRBD1	NA	TGTGCCAGCAGCCTTCGACAGGGTGGCGAAAAACTGTTTTTT	CASSLRQGGEKLFF
TRBV5-1	TRBJ1-1	TRBD1	once	TGCGCCAGCAGCTTGGTTCAGGGGGTGAACACTGAAGCTTTCTTT	CASSLVQGVNTEAFF
TRBV6-6	TRBJ1-1	NA	NA	TGTGCCAGCAGTTACTCCCAGGGGACTGAAGCTTTCTTT	CASSYSQGTEAFF
TRBV27	TRBJ2-1	TRBD1	NA	TGTGCCAGCAGTACCCAACAGGGGATGAGCTCCTACAATGAGCAGTTCTTC	CASSTQQGMSSYNEQFF
TRBV6-6	TRBJ2-7	TRBD1	NA	TGTGCCAGCAGCACCGGGACAGGAGGCTACGAGCAGTACTTC	CASSTGTGGYEQYF
TRBV10-3	TRBJ1-1	TRBD1	NA	TGTGCCATCAGACCGGGACAGGGGAAGACTGAAGCTTTCTTT	CAIRPGQGKTEAFF
TRBV6-5	TRBJ1-4	TRBD1	once	TGTGCCAGCAGACGACAGGGGGCGCTTGAAAAACTGTTTTTT	CASRRQGALEKLFF
TRBV5-1	TRBJ2-2	NA	NA	TGCGCCAGCAGCTCCGCGGGGGAGCTGTTTTTT	CASSSAGELFF
TRBV5-4	TRBJ2-1	TRBD2	NA	TGTGCCAGCAGCTCAAGGACTAGCGGGGTGAATGAGCAGTTCTTC	CASSSRTSGVNEQFF
TRBV7-3	TRBJ2-1	NA	NA	TGTGCCAGCAGCCCAGGGTCGATTGGCAACAATGAGCAGTTCTTC	CASSPGSIGNNEQFF
TRBV27	TRBJ1-6	TRBD1	once	TGTGCCAGCAGTTTCCGGACAGGGGGTAATTCACCCCTCCACTTT	CASSFRTGGNSPLHF
TRBV7-9	TRBJ2-1	NA	NA	TGTGCCAGCAGCTTAGACCCGGCCTACAATGAGCAGTTCTTC	CASSLDPAYNEQFF
TRBV4-2	TRBJ1-5	TRBD1	NA	TGTGCCAGCAGCCAAGATCAAGGACAGGGACAAGGGCCCCAGCATTTT	CASSQDQGQGQGPQHF
TRBV6-1	TRBJ1-2	NA	NA	TGTGCCAGCACGGTACAGGGCTATGGCTACACCTTC	CASTVQGYGYTF
TRBV5-6	TRBJ2-1	NA	NA	TGTGCCAGCAGCTTGGCAGGGTCCCCTCTCTACAATGAGCAGTTCTTC	CASSLAGSPLYNEQFF
TRBV7-5	TRBJ1-2	NA	NA	TGTGTCAGAAGCTTAGAACAGGGGGGTAACTATGGCTACACCTTC	CVRSLEQGGNYGYTF
TRBV19	TRBJ2-5	TRBD2	NA	TGTGCCAGTAGTGCCCTAGCGGGTGGCGGTTGGGGAGAGACCCAGTACTTC	CASSALAGGGWGETQYF
TRBV2	TRBJ2-1	TRBD1	few	TGTGCCAGCAGGCCCGGGACAGGGCTAAACAATGAGCAGTTCTTC	CASRPGTGLNNEQFF
TRBV4-3	TRBJ2-2	TRBD1	few	TGCGCCAGCAGCCAAGAGGGTAGGGGGCTGACCGGGGAGCTGTTTTTT	CASSQEGRGLTGELFF
TRBV4-2	TRBJ1-5	NA	once	TGTGCCAGCAGCCAATTCGCGGGGGAAGGCAATCAGCCCCAGCATTTT	CASSQFAGEGNQPQHF
TRBV30	TRBJ2-5	TRBD2	NA	TGTGCCTGGGCGGAGGGGCTAGCGGGAAGCGAGACCCAGTACTTC	CAWAEGLAGSETQYF